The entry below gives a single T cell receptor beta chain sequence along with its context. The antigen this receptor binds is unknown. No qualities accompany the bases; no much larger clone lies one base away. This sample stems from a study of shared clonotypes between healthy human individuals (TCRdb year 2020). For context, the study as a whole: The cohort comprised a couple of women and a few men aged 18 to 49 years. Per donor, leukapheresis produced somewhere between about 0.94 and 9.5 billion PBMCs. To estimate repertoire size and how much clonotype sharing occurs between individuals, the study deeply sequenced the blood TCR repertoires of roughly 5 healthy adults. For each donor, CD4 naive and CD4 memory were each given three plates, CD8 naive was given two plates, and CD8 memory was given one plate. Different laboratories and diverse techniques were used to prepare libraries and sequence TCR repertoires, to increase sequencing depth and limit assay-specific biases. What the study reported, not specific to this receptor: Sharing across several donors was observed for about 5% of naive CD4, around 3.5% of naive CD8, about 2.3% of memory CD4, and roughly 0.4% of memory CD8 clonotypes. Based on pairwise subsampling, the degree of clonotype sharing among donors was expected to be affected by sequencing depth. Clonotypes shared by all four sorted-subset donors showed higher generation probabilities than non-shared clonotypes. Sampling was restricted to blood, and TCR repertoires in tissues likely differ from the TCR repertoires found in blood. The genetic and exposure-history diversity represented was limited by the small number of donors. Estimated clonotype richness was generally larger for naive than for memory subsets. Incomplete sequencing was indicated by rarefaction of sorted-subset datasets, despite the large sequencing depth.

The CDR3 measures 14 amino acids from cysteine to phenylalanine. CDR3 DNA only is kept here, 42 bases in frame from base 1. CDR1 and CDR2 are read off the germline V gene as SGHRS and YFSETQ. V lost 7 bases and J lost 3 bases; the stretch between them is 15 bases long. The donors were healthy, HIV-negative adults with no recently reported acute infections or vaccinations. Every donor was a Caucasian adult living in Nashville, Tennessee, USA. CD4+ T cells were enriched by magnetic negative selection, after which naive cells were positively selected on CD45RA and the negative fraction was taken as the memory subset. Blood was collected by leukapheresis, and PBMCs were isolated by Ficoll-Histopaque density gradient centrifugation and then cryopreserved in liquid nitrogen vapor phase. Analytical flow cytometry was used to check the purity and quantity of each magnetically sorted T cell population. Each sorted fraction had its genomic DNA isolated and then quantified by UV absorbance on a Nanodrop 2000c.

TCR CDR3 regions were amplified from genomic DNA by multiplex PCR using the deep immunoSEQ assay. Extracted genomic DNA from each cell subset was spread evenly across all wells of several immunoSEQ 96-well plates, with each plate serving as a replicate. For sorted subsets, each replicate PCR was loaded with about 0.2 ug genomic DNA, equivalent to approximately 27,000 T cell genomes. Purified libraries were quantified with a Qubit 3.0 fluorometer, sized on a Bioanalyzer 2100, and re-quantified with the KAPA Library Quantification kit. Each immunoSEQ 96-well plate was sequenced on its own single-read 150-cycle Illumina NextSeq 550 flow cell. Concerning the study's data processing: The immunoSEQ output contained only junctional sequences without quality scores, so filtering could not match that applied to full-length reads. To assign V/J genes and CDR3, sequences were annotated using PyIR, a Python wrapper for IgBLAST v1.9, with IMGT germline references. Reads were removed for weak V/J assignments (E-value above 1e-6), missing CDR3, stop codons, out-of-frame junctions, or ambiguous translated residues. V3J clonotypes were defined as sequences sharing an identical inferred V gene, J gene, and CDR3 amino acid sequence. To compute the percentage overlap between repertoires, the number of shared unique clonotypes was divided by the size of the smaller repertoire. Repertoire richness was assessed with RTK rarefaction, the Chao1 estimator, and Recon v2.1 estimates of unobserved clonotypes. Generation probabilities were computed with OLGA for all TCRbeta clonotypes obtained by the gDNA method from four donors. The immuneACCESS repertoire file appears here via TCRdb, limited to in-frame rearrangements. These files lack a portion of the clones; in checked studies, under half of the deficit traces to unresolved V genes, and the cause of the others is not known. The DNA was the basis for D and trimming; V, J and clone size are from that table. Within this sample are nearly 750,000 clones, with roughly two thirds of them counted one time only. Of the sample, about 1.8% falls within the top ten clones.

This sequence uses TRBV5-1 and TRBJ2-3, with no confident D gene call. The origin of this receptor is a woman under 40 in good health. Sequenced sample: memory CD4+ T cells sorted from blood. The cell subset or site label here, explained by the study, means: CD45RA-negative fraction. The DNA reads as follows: TGCGCCAGCTCGAATCCCCCTCATACAGATACGCAGTATTTT. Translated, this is CASSNPPHTDTQYF.